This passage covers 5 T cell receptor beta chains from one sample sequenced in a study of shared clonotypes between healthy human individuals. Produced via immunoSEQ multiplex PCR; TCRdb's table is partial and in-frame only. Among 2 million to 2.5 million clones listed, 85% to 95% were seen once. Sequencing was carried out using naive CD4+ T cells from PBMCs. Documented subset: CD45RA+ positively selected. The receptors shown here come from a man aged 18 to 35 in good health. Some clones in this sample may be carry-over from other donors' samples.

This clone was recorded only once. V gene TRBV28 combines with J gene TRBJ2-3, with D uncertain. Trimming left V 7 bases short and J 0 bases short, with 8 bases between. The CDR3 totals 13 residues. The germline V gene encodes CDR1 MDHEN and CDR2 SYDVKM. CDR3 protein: CASTPQSTDTQYF. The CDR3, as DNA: TGTGCCAGCACCCCCCAGAGCACAGATACGCAGTATTTT.

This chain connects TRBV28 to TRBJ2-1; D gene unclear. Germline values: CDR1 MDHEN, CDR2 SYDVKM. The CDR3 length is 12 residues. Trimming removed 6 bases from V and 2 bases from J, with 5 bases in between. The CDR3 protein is CASRAPYNEQFF. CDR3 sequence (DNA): TGTGCCAGCAGGGCCCCCTACAATGAGCAGTTCTTC. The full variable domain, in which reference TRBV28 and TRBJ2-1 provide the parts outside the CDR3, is DVKVTQSSRYLVKRTGEKVFLECVQDMDHENMFWYRQDPGLGLRLIYFSYDVKMKEKGDIPEGYSVSREKKERFSLILESASTNQTSMYLCASRAPYNEQFFGPGTRLTVL.

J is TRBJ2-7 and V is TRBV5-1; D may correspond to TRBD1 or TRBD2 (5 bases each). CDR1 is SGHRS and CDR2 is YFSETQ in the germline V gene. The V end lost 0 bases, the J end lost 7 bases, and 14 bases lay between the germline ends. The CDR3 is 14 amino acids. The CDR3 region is CASSLGSGRREQYF. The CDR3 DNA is TGCGCCAGCAGCTTGGGGTCGGGGCGACGGGAGCAGTACTTC.

CDR3 DNA sequence: TGTGCCAGCAGTTTGGTCAGGGGGGAGTGGGCCACTGAAGCTTTCTTT. Protein product: CASSLVRGEWATEAFF. The chain uses TRBV28 and TRBJ1-1; 7 bases fit TRBD1. The J segment lost 4 bases and the V segment lost 3 bases, leaving 11 bases of the junction unmatched. CDR1 is MDHEN, CDR2 SYDVKM, per germline. The CDR3 runs 16 residues.

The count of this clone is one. The CDR3 nucleotides are TGTGCCAGCTCACGCGAGAGGGGACAGGGGATAAACTATGGCTACACCTTC. Protein product: CASSRERGQGINYGYTF. The chain couples TRBV18 to TRBJ1-2; the match to TRBD1 covers 10 bases. Trimming took 4 bases from V and 2 from J; bases not matched to a gene: 10. The CDR3 spans 17 residues. Germline loops: CDR1 KGHSH, CDR2 LQKENI. Based on the CDR3 plus reference TRBV18 and TRBJ1-2, the full variable domain is NAGVMQNPRHLVRRRGQEARLRCSPMKGHSHVYWYRQLPEEGLKFMVYLQKENIIDESGMPKERFSAEFPKEGPSILRIQQVVRGDSAAYFCASSRERGQGINYGYTFGSGTRLTVV.